These 18 T cell receptor beta chains came from one sample sequenced in a study of T cell responses to AZD1222 COVID-19 vaccine. The method was immunoSEQ multiplex PCR; TCRdb's version includes in-frame clones alone and lacks a portion of them. The sample has around 160,000 clones; 94% are singletons. The sequences come from peripheral blood, collected on day 0 of AZD1222 vaccination. Source of these receptors: an adult in good health.

This chain uses TRBV30 with TRBJ1-4; maybe TRBD1 (6 bases). The germline CDR1 and CDR2 sequences are GTSNPN and SVGIG (reference sequence). The CDR3 runs 15 residues. The ends were cut back, 1 base at V and 5 bases at J, with 14 bases in the middle. The CDR3 protein is CAWSGGSGENEKLFF. Written as DNA, the CDR3 is TGTGCCTGGAGTGGAGGGTCAGGGGAGAATGAAAAACTGTTTTTT.

The rearrangement joins TRBV19 to TRBJ1-2, with D possibly being TRBD1 (5 bases). CDR1 LNHDA and CDR2 SQIVND come from the germline V gene (reference sequence). V was pared by 3 bases and J by 5 bases, with 10 bases between. The CDR3 runs to 13 residues. Written as DNA, the CDR3 is TGTGCCAGTAGTATGGGCAGGGATTATGGCTACACCTTC. Its protein is CASSMGRDYGYTF.

In its sample, this clone was seen a few times. The chain uses TRBV5-8 and TRBJ2-7; a weak D match, TRBD2 (7 bases). V gave up 1 base and J gave up 6 bases, with 14 bases separating them. This CDR3 comprises 14 residues. Germline loops: CDR1 SGHTS, CDR2 YDEGEE. CDR3 in DNA: TGTGCCAGCAGCTTGTTACAGGGAGGGGCCGAGCAGTACTTC. Protein: CASSLLQGGAEQYF.

The genes are TRBV4-1 and TRBJ1-1; TRBD1 might be the D (6 bases). V shed 6 bases and J shed 3 bases, with 23 bases lying between them. The germline gives CDR1 MGHRA, CDR2 YSYEKL. The CDR3 totals 17 residues. CDR3 sequence (DNA): TGCGCCAGCAGTCAGGTGGCCCCCCACAGGGACGACACTGAAGCTTTCTTT. This codes for CASSQVAPHRDDTEAFF.

The chain links TRBV5-1 to TRBJ2-5, with D unclear. This CDR3 has 13 residues. CDR1 and CDR2 (germline): SGHRS, YFSETQ. The V and J ends lost 4 bases and 5 bases respectively, with 12 bases between them. As DNA, the CDR3 is TGCGCCAGCAGCCAATGGGCGACCGAGACCCAGTACTTC. Its protein is CASSQWATETQYF. The whole variable domain, filled in from reference TRBV5-1 and TRBJ2-5, reads KAGVTQTPRYLIKTRGQQVTLSCSPISGHRSVSWYQQTPGQGLQFLFEYFSETQRNKGNFPGRFSGRQFSNSRSEMNVSTLELGDSALYLCASSQWATETQYFGPGTRLLVL.

This chain uses TRBV28 with TRBJ2-4, with D tentatively TRBD2 (7 bases). The CDR3 contains 15 residues. V was cut by 6 bases and J by 2 bases, with 14 bases left in between. Germline loops: CDR1 MDHEN, CDR2 SYDVKM. This CDR3 reads CASSLGGASKNIQYF. The CDR3 DNA reads as TGTGCCAGCAGCCTGGGGGGGGCCTCCAAAAACATTCAGTACTTC. Full variable domain (missing parts from reference TRBV28 and TRBJ2-4): DVKVTQSSRYLVKRTGEKVFLECVQDMDHENMFWYRQDPGLGLRLIYFSYDVKMKEKGDIPEGYSVSREKKERFSLILESASTNQTSMYLCASSLGGASKNIQYFGAGTRLSVL.

V and J are TRBV5-4 and TRBJ2-7, with 7 bases identical to TRBD1. Germline V CDR1 and CDR2: SGHNT, YYREEE (reference sequence). The CDR3 spans 15 residues. V lost 3 bases and J lost 0; bases outside the gene matches: 6. CDR3 nucleotide sequence: TGTGCCAGCAGCTCCCATGGGACAGTCTCCTACGAGCAGTACTTC. This encodes CASSSHGTVSYEQYF.

V and J are TRBV28 and TRBJ1-2, with D maybe TRBD1 (6 bases). Germline-derived CDR1 and CDR2 are MDHEN and SYDVKM. The CDR3 consists of 13 residues. The germline V and J ends were trimmed by 7 bases and 4 bases, with 13 bases remaining between them. CDR3 DNA: TGTGCCAGCAACAGGGCCTTTGGCTATGGCTACACCTTC. It yields the protein CASNRAFGYGYTF.

V gene TRBV5-5 combines with J gene TRBJ1-2; tentatively, D is TRBD1 (6 bases). There are 15 residues in the CDR3. V was trimmed by 4 bases and J by 6 bases, leaving 19 bases between them. In germline, CDR1 is SGHKS, CDR2 YYEKEE (reference sequence). The CDR3 region has the DNA TGTGCCAGCAGCGGACGAGATCGGGGGGCCCATGGCTACACCTTC. Translating it yields CASSGRDRGAHGYTF.

This clone was seen more than once but under ten times. CDR3 bases: TGTGCCAGCAGTACTAGCGGGAGCACAGATACGCAGTATTTT. Amino acids: CASSTSGSTDTQYF. V usage is TRBV6-4 and J usage is TRBJ2-3, with 9 nucleotides matching TRBD2. CDR3 size: 14 residues. The junction had 0 bases not matched to a gene; V was cut back by 5 bases and J by 0 bases. CDR1 and CDR2 (germline): MRHNA, SNTAGT.

CDR3 region: CAWTVPGATEAFF. The CDR3, as DNA: TGTGCCTGGACCGTTCCGGGAGCTACTGAAGCTTTCTTT. The V and J genes are TRBV30 and TRBJ1-1; D not certain. Trimming removed 4 bases from V and 5 bases from J, with 14 bases in between. Germline V gene data show CDR1 as GTSNPN and CDR2 as SVGIG (reference sequence). CDR3 size: 13 residues.

This chain links TRBV6-6 with TRBJ2-1; 9 bases match TRBD1. Germline V lookup: CDR1 MNHNY, CDR2 SVGAGI (reference sequence). The CDR3 consists of 22 residues. The V gene end was trimmed by 5 bases and the J gene end by 0 bases; junction bases not matched to a gene: 23. The CDR3 spells CASSPHPGGGQGALGSYNEQFF. CDR3 nucleotides: TGTGCCAGCAGTCCACACCCCGGTGGGGGACAGGGAGCTTTAGGCTCCTACAATGAGCAGTTCTTC.

The chain combines TRBV6-5 with TRBJ1-5, with 7 bases identical to TRBD1. J was trimmed by 7 bases and V by 4 bases; bases with no gene match: 7. There are 14 residues in the CDR3. Germline V lookup: CDR1 MNHEY, CDR2 SVGAGI. CDR3 residues: CASSSRTGAQPQHF. The CDR3 DNA reads TGTGCCAGCAGTTCCCGGACAGGTGCCCAGCCCCAGCATTTT.

This sequence joins TRBV27 and TRBJ2-7; 12 nucleotides match TRBD2. The germline V gene has CDR1 MNHEY and CDR2 SMNVEV (reference sequence). This CDR3 region has 16 residues. Germline trimming cut 3 bases from V and 2 bases from J; bases unmatched to any gene: 5. CDR3 sequence reads: CASSLLTSGSPYEQYF. Written as DNA, the CDR3 is TGTGCCAGCAGTTTGTTGACTAGCGGGAGCCCCTACGAGCAGTACTTC.

The chain combines TRBV19 with TRBJ2-6; no definite D call. Germline V gene sequence: CDR1 LNHDA, CDR2 SQIVND (reference sequence). Deletions cut 1 base from V and 4 bases from J, with 11 bases between. CDR3 length equals 16 residues. The CDR3 DNA follows: TGTGCCAGTAGTATAGGACCCTTAATCGGGGCCAACGTCCTGACTTTC. Amino acids: CASSIGPLIGANVLTF.

The chain joins TRBV12-3 or TRBV12-4 to TRBJ1-4, with 8 bases that match TRBD1. V was pared by 6 bases and J by 11 bases, with 2 bases of the junction left unmatched. The CDR3 spans 11 residues. The CDR3 DNA sequence: TGTGCCAGCAGGGGGACAGGCAAACTGTTTTTT. Its protein is CASRGTGKLFF.

The CDR3 sequence: CAVPDTQGYGYTF. In nucleotides, the CDR3 is TGTGCCGTACCCGACACTCAGGGGTATGGCTACACCTTC. The chain links TRBV28 to TRBJ1-2; possibly TRBD1 for D (6 bases). Germline V gives CDR1 MDHEN, CDR2 SYDVKM. Trimming pared 11 bases from V and 5 bases from J, leaving 18 bases between. This CDR3 is built from 13 residues.

V gene TRBV30 combines with J gene TRBJ1-1; D remains unclear. Germline-derived CDR1 and CDR2 are GTSNPN and SVGIG (reference sequence). Trimming left V 3 bases short and J 0 bases short, with 8 bases between. The CDR3 sequence is 13 residues long. DNA of the CDR3: TGTGCCTGGAGCATCGAGGTGAACACTGAAGCTTTCTTT. Its translation is CAWSIEVNTEAFF. Complete variable domain (other parts from reference TRBV30 and TRBJ1-1): SQTIHQWPATLVQPVGSPLSLECTVEGTSNPNLYWYRQAAGRGLQLLFYSVGIGQISSEVPQNLSASRPQDRQFILSSKKLLLSDSGFYLCAWSIEVNTEAFFGQGTRLTVV.